Below are 27 T cell receptor beta chains sequenced from a single sample in a study of T cell responses to AZD1222 COVID-19 vaccine. The repertoire was sequenced with immunoSEQ multiplex PCR; TCRdb's copy has only in-frame clones and lacks some. The sample shows 190,000 or so clones, roughly nine tenths of them seen only once. Sequenced material: peripheral blood, taken 28 days after the second AZD1222 dose. These receptors originate from an adult who received the AZD1222 COVID-19 vaccine.

J is TRBJ2-1 and V is TRBV10-1; 12 bases agree with TRBD2. The CDR3 sequence is 15 residues long. With V trimmed by 2 bases and J by 6 bases, 2 bases remained unmatched. CDR1 is WNHNN and CDR2 is SYGVQD in the germline V gene (reference sequence). This CDR3 is CASSEGLAGSNEQFF. CDR3 nucleotide sequence: TGCGCCAGCAGTGAGGGACTAGCGGGATCCAATGAGCAGTTCTTC.

The chain recombines TRBV5-1 with TRBJ1-5, with no clear D. CDR1 is SGHRS and CDR2 is YFSETQ in the germline V gene. The CDR3 extends over 15 amino acids. V was cut by 4 bases and J by 4 bases, with 15 bases left in between. DNA of the CDR3: TGCGCCAGCAGCCCGGACGGGAACGTAAATCAGCCCCAGCATTTT. Its protein product is CASSPDGNVNQPQHF.

With respect to this clone: A junction end diverges from the germline sequence, so it may reflect a read error. Other DNA sequences in the same sample also yield this CDR3. The chain joins TRBV2 to TRBJ2-7, with 8 positions matching TRBD2. CDR3 length equals 16 residues. Per germline, CDR1 SNHLY and CDR2 FYNNEI. The CDR3 reads CASSEGSAGGYYEQYF. Written as DNA, the CDR3 is TGTGCCAGCAGTGAAGGGTCGGCGGGAGGATATTACGAGCAGTATTTC.

The table lists this clone with a few counts. The V call is TRBV2, the J call TRBJ1-2; 7 bases are shared with TRBD1. Germline V lookup: CDR1 SNHLY, CDR2 FYNNEI. This CDR3 comprises 15 residues. V lost 4 bases to trimming and J lost 6 bases; unmatched junction nucleotides: 11. CDR3: CASSGRLGQLNGYTF. CDR3 sequence (DNA): TGTGCCAGCAGTGGGCGCCTGGGACAGTTGAATGGCTACACCTTC.

CDR3 bases: TGTGCCAGCACTAAACAGGGGGTAGGGGAAAAACTGTTTTTT. Its protein product is CASTKQGVGEKLFF. V usage is TRBV2 and J usage is TRBJ1-4; 8 bases fit TRBD1. The CDR3 runs 14 residues. V was pared by 7 bases and J by 8 bases, with 9 bases of the junction left unmatched. Germline V CDR1 and CDR2: SNHLY, FYNNEI.

CDR3 bases: TGTGCCAGCAGTTCACGACAGGGATCTAATTCACCCCTCCACTTT. Translated, it gives CASSSRQGSNSPLHF. The genes are TRBV6-6 and TRBJ1-6, with TRBD1 matching over 7 bases. V shed 4 bases and J 6 bases; nucleotides not matched to a gene: 6. Germline CDR1 reads MNHNY; CDR2 reads SVGAGI (reference sequence). CDR3 length equals 15 residues.

The chain employs TRBV7-2 and TRBJ1-6; 8 bases match TRBD1. This CDR3 is 15 amino acids long. The germline V gene has CDR1 SGHTA and CDR2 FQGNSA. Trimming removed 4 bases from V and 9 bases from J; junction bases left unmatched: 8. CDR3: CASSSRTGNGSPLHF. CDR3 nucleotides: TGTGCCAGCAGCTCACGGACAGGGAATGGTTCACCCCTCCACTTT.

V gene TRBV12-5 combines with J gene TRBJ2-1; a possible D gene is TRBD1 (6 bases). The CDR3 loop spans 11 amino acids. The V end was cut by 6 bases, the J end by 10 bases, with 10 bases between. Germline loops: CDR1 LGHNT, CDR2 FRNRAP. DNA of the CDR3: TGTGCTAGTGGCATCGGGACAGAGCAGTTCTTC. Its protein is CASGIGTEQFF. Supplemented by reference TRBV12-5 and TRBJ2-1, the full variable domain reads DARVTQTPRHKVTEMGQEVTMRCQPILGHNTVFWYRQTMMQGLELLAYFRNRAPLDDSGMPKDRFSAEMPDATLATLKIQPSEPRDSAVYFCASGIGTEQFFGPGTRLTVL.

The chain is built from TRBV11-2 and TRBJ2-7; D is unclear. Germline V gene data show CDR1 as SGHAT and CDR2 as FQNNGV. The V end lost 1 base, the J end lost 5 bases, and 6 bases lay between the germline ends. This CDR3 has 12 amino acids. This chain's CDR3 is CASSLGGNEQYF. The CDR3 nucleotides are TGTGCCAGCAGCTTAGGGGGAAACGAGCAGTACTTC.

The chain is built from TRBV28 and TRBJ1-5; 7 nucleotides align to TRBD1. The CDR3 runs to 14 residues. The V gene end was trimmed by 4 bases and the J gene end by 7 bases; junction bases not matched to a gene: 7. Germline V lookup: CDR1 MDHEN, CDR2 SYDVKM. This CDR3 reads CASSSGQWGQPQHF. The CDR3 bases are TGTGCCAGCAGTTCGGGACAGTGGGGACAGCCCCAGCATTTT.

The V call is TRBV2, the J call TRBJ2-1; no firm D call. V was shortened by 6 bases and J by 4 bases, with 7 bases between the two germline ends. Germline CDR1 reads SNHLY; CDR2 reads FYNNEI. This CDR3 has 12 amino acids. The CDR3 bases are TGTGCCAGCAGCCAAAGGTACAATGAGCAGTTCTTC. This translates into CASSQRYNEQFF.

The gene calls are TRBV25-1 and TRBJ1-2; weak D call: TRBD1 (5 bases). The CDR3 extends over 15 amino acids. The V end was cut by 2 bases, the J end by 8 bases, with 18 bases between. Germline CDR1 and CDR2: MGHDK and SYGVNS. CDR3 bases: TGTGCCAGCAGTGAAAAAATTTCAGGGATCAGCGGCTACACCTTC. Translation: CASSEKISGISGYTF.

The rearrangement joins TRBV19 to TRBJ1-2, with TRBD1 as a possible D gene (6 bases). V was trimmed by 6 bases and J by 4 bases, leaving 18 bases between them. There are 15 residues in the CDR3. The germline V gene has CDR1 LNHDA and CDR2 SQIVND (reference sequence). This CDR3 reads CASSLPGQPRYGYTF. As DNA, the CDR3 is TGTGCCAGTAGCTTACCCGGACAGCCTCGCTATGGCTACACCTTC.

This chain joins TRBV28 and TRBJ1-4; TRBD1 matches 7 bases. CDR1 MDHEN and CDR2 SYDVKM come from the germline V gene. V lost 7 bases to trimming and J lost 4 bases; unmatched junction nucleotides: 9. This CDR3 spans 15 amino acids. CDR3 residues: CASIGPGQLNEKLFF. DNA for the CDR3: TGTGCCAGCATCGGCCCGGGACAGCTTAATGAAAAACTGTTTTTT.

The genes are TRBV5-1 and TRBJ2-7, with D hard to call. This CDR3 has 13 residues. V lost 0 bases to trimming and J lost 3 bases, with 7 bases between them. The V gene's germline CDR1 is SGHRS and CDR2 YFSETQ. Here the CDR3 DNA reads TGCGCCAGCAGCTTGGGGTCAGACTACGAGCAGTACTTC. It encodes CASSLGSDYEQYF.

This chain uses TRBV18 with TRBJ2-1; TRBD2 aligns across 7 bases. The CDR3 spans 14 residues. Losses at the gene ends were 0 bases for V and 5 bases for J; bases not matched to a gene: 1. Per germline, CDR1 KGHSH and CDR2 LQKENI. In DNA, the CDR3 is TGTGCCAGCTCACCACCGGGAGGGCACAATGAGCAGTTCTTC. Translating it yields CASSPPGGHNEQFF.

V gene TRBV4-1 combines with J gene TRBJ2-3; no reliable D call. This CDR3 has 13 residues. The germline CDR1 and CDR2 sequences are MGHRA and YSYEKL. Between the trimmed V and J ends, which lost 6 bases and 6 bases, there was a span of 13 bases. The CDR3 here is CASSPNPPDTQYF. CDR3 coding DNA: TGCGCCAGCAGTCCAAACCCGCCCGATACGCAGTATTTT.

The V and J genes are TRBV5-1 and TRBJ2-1; D remains unclear. CDR1 and CDR2 (germline): SGHRS, YFSETQ. Trimming cost V 4 bases and J 5 bases, with 7 bases left between them. The CDR3 is 12 amino acids. In DNA form, the CDR3 reads TGCGCCAGCAGCCCAGACCACAATGAGCAGTTCTTC. It specifies CASSPDHNEQFF.

This clone was found once. The chain couples TRBV4-3 to TRBJ2-5; 8 bases agree with TRBD1. Germline V lookup: CDR1 LGHNA, CDR2 YSLEER. V lost 1 base, J lost 4 bases, and 2 bases stayed unmatched. The CDR3 covers 14 residues. The chain's CDR3 is CASSQVTGGETQYF. CDR3 in DNA: TGCGCCAGCAGCCAAGTCACAGGGGGAGAGACCCAGTACTTC.

The CDR3 protein is CASSFSRGSLTDTQYF. The CDR3 DNA reads as TGTGCCAGCAGCTTTTCCAGGGGGTCCCTCACAGATACGCAGTATTTT. The chain has TRBV7-2 and TRBJ2-3, with 7 bases identical to TRBD1. The germline V gene has CDR1 SGHTA and CDR2 FQGNSA. There are 16 residues in the CDR3. The J segment lost 2 bases and the V segment lost 3 bases, leaving 8 bases of the junction unmatched. Based on the CDR3 plus reference TRBV7-2 and TRBJ2-3, the full variable domain is GAGVSQSPSNKVTEKGKDVELRCDPISGHTALYWYRQSLGQGLEFLIYFQGNSAPDKSGLPSDRFSAERTGGSVSTLTIQRTQQEDSAVYLCASSFSRGSLTDTQYFGPGTRLTVL.

This clone was recorded only once. The gene calls are TRBV28 and TRBJ2-2, with 11 bases aligning to TRBD2. V lost 10 bases, J lost 10 bases, and 14 bases stayed unmatched. This CDR3 spans 15 amino acids. Germline V gives CDR1 MDHEN, CDR2 SYDVKM. CDR3 loop: CATLKFSGRVQELFF. DNA for the CDR3: TGTGCCACCCTAAAATTTAGCGGGAGGGTGCAGGAGCTGTTTTTT. The full variable domain, with the rest looked up from reference TRBV28 and TRBJ2-2, is DVKVTQSSRYLVKRTGEKVFLECVQDMDHENMFWYRQDPGLGLRLIYFSYDVKMKEKGDIPEGYSVSREKKERFSLILESASTNQTSMYLCATLKFSGRVQELFFGEGSRLTVL.

This chain joins TRBV6-2 or TRBV6-3 and TRBJ2-3; TRBD1 is a possible D gene (6 bases). Trimming shortened V by 4 bases and J by 0 bases, and 14 bases separated the two germline ends. The CDR3 consists of 16 residues. Germline V gene sequence: CDR1 MNHEY, CDR2 SVGEGT. The CDR3 here is CASSFGTSYSTDTQYF. The CDR3, as DNA: TGTGCCAGCAGTTTTGGGACATCGTACAGCACAGATACGCAGTATTTT.

The V call is TRBV28, the J call TRBJ2-2, with D possibly TRBD2 on 6 matching bases. CDR3 length: 14 residues. Germline CDR1 is MDHEN and CDR2 is SYDVKM. V was clipped by 10 bases and J by 7 bases, with 19 bases between them. The CDR3 here is CATQSEGTGGELFF. CDR3 bases: TGTGCCACCCAGTCGGAGGGCACGGGCGGGGAGCTGTTTTTT.

The gene calls are TRBV28 and TRBJ1-2; no reliable D call. Germline V gene lookup returns CDR1 MDHEN and CDR2 SYDVKM. V was shortened by 6 bases and J by 2 bases, with 10 bases between the two germline ends. This CDR3 has 13 amino acids. The CDR3 loop reads CASSVPSNYGYTF. The CDR3 DNA reads TGTGCCAGCAGCGTTCCTTCGAACTATGGCTACACCTTC.

The rearrangement uses TRBV7-2 and TRBJ1-1, with a possible D match to TRBD1 (5 bases). The germline CDR1 and CDR2 sequences are SGHTA and FQGNSA. The CDR3 runs to 14 residues. V was cut by 0 bases and J by 4 bases, with 9 bases left in between. Written as DNA, the CDR3 is TGTGCCAGCAGCTTAGCACCAGGGTTCACTGAAGCTTTCTTT. Encoded protein: CASSLAPGFTEAFF.

DNA of the CDR3: TGTGCCAGCAGCTTGTCGACGGGAAATTCACCCCTCCACTTT. Its translation: CASSLSTGNSPLHF. The chain employs TRBV5-4 and TRBJ1-6; D is unclear. This CDR3 region has 14 residues. Germline CDR1 and CDR2: SGHNT and YYREEE (reference sequence). V was shortened by 1 base and J by 7 bases, with 9 bases between the two germline ends.

The rearrangement links TRBV5-6 to TRBJ2-6; 7 nucleotides match TRBD1. In germline, CDR1 is SGHDT, CDR2 YYEEEE. The CDR3 has 15 residues. V shed 4 bases and J 3 bases; nucleotides not matched to a gene: 4. The CDR3 here is CASSRGRGGANVLTF. DNA for the CDR3: TGTGCCAGCAGCAGGGGGCGAGGTGGGGCCAACGTCCTGACTTTC.